Shown below are 18 T cell receptor beta chains from a single sample sequenced in a study of immune aging and cytomegalovirus after organ transplant. No antigen is known for these receptors. Stated time point: five sample-tagged time points from pre-transplant (day -1) to day 368 post-transplant, pooled. Cells were captured in microwells, and libraries were made with BD Rhapsody targeted mRNA and AbSeq chemistry. Via MiXCR, TCRdb re-called the single-cell sequencing reads, giving one row per CDR3 protein. The sample lists tens of thousands of distinct CDR3 sequences; about a third were seen once. The specimen comprised CMV peptide-activated CD4+ and CD8+ T cells sorted from blood, sampled at five time points, pooled. Subset indicated: sorted CD8+CD137+ and CD4+CD154+ T cells after roughly 13 h CMV IE-1 peptide stimulation. These receptors all stem from a female donor who had a heart transplant and CMV viremia.

The V and J genes are TRBV18 and TRBJ2-3, with D unclear. V lost 3 bases to trimming and J lost 0 bases, with 7 bases between them. This CDR3 is 14 amino acids long. Germline V lookup: CDR1 KGHSH, CDR2 LQKENI. This chain's CDR3 is CASSPTSSTDTQYF. The DNA for the CDR3 is TGTGCCAGCTCACCTACCTCTAGCACAGATACGCAGTATTTT. The full variable domain, completed using reference TRBV18 and TRBJ2-3, is NAGVMQNPRHLVRRRGQEARLRCSPMKGHSHVYWYRQLPEEGLKFMVYLQKENIIDESGMPKERFSAEFPKEGPSILRIQQVVRGDSAAYFCASSPTSSTDTQYFGPGTRLTVL.

The chain links TRBV6-5 to TRBJ1-5, with TRBD1 matching over 9 bases. Trimming removed 4 bases from V and 5 bases from J; junction bases left unmatched: 3. This CDR3 is 14 amino acids long. Looked up from germline, CDR1 is MNHEY and CDR2 is SVGAGI. This CDR3 reads CASSLTGGHQPQHF. CDR3 DNA sequence: TGTGCCAGCAGTTTGACAGGGGGGCATCAGCCCCAGCATTTT.

The chain has TRBV5-1 and TRBJ2-3; TRBD1 aligns across 9 bases. The CDR3 contains 14 residues. CDR1 is SGHRS, CDR2 YFSETQ, per germline. The J segment lost 1 base and the V segment lost 5 bases, leaving 2 bases of the junction unmatched. The CDR3 nucleotides read TGCGCCAGCAGTTGGACAGGGGGCACAGATACGCAGTATTTT. Protein sequence: CASSWTGGTDTQYF.

This clonotype was seen repeatedly, ten times or more. The chain has TRBV28 and TRBJ1-1; TRBD1 matches 7 bases. The CDR3 is 16 amino acids. The germline CDR1 and CDR2 sequences are MDHEN and SYDVKM. Trimming took 1 base from V and 10 from J; bases not matched to a gene: 15. The CDR3 spells CASSLSRGGNRVRAFF. In DNA form, the CDR3 reads TGTGCCAGCAGTTTATCCAGGGGGGGGAACAGGGTACGAGCTTTCTTT.

Sample share makes this clonotype medium-sized. V gene TRBV28 combines with J gene TRBJ2-7, with 8 positions matching TRBD1. CDR1 and CDR2 (germline): MDHEN, SYDVKM. CDR3 length: 15 residues. The trim removed 4 bases at V and 2 bases at J, leaving 7 bases unmatched. CDR3 loop: CASSSPGQATYEQYF. CDR3 in DNA: TGTGCCAGCAGTTCGCCGGGACAGGCGACCTACGAGCAGTACTTC.

In the case of this clonotype: The junction departs from the called germline gene at one end, perhaps through a read error. This chain connects TRBV6-1 to TRBJ2-6; D possibly corresponds to TRBD1 (5 bases). CDR1 is MNHNS, CDR2 SASEGT, per germline. This CDR3 contains 16 residues. The CDR3 loop reads CACDQDPSGGANVLTF. The CDR3 DNA reads TGTGCCTGCGACCAGGACCCCTCCGGTGGGGCCAACGTCCTGACCTTC.

This clonotype was observed at least ten times. The chain has TRBV7-6 and TRBJ1-6, with D uncertain. The CDR3 contains 13 residues. Germline assignment: CDR1 SGHVS and CDR2 FNYEAQ. V gave up 3 bases and J gave up 3 bases, with 3 bases separating them. CDR3 amino acids: CASSLNYNSPLHF. In DNA, the CDR3 is TGTGCCAGCAGCTTGAACTATAATTCACCCCTCCACTTT.

This clonotype was detected ten times or more. The rearrangement uses TRBV15 and TRBJ2-6; tentative D call: TRBD1 (5 bases). The germline V gene encodes CDR1 LNHNV and CDR2 YYDKDF (reference sequence). With 1 base removed from V and 2 bases from J, the gap between germline ends came to 15 bases. The CDR3 has 18 residues. The CDR3 reads CATSRVGQGLTGANVLTF. Written as DNA, the CDR3 is TGTGCCACCAGCAGAGTAGGTCAGGGTCTAACTGGGGCCAACGTCCTGACTTTC.

With regard to this clonotype: Compared with germline, one end of the junction differs, possibly owing to a read error. This chain links TRBV10-3 with TRBJ2-2; 12 bases are shared with TRBD2. CDR3 length: 19 amino acids. Germline V gene sequence: CDR1 ENHRY, CDR2 SYGVKD. This CDR3 is CAVSGPGASGRVNTRELFF. The DNA of the CDR3 is TGTGCCGTCAGTGGCCCCGGGGCTAGCGGGAGGGTGAACACCAGGGAGCTGTTTTTT.

The rearrangement joins TRBV6-2 or TRBV6-3 to TRBJ1-5; D not certain. Germline assignment: CDR1 MNHEY and CDR2 SVGEGT. The V gene lost 4 bases and the J gene lost 2 bases, with 9 bases spanning the gap. The CDR3 has 14 residues. This CDR3 is CASSWGYGNQPQHF. The CDR3 DNA sequence: TGTGCCAGCAGTTGGGGTTACGGCAATCAGCCCCAGCATTTT.

This chain links TRBV29-1 with TRBJ2-5, with 8 bases identical to TRBD1. The CDR3 extends over 11 amino acids. V shed 7 bases and J 4 bases; nucleotides not matched to a gene: 2. Germline V gene lookup returns CDR1 SQVTM and CDR2 ANQGSEA. CDR3 DNA: TGCAGCGGCGGGACAGGAGAGACCCAGTACTTC. It encodes CSGGTGETQYF.

This clonotype has just a few counts. The chain employs TRBV9 and TRBJ2-1; TRBD1 matches at 10 bases. CDR3 length: 15 residues. Germline V gene lookup returns CDR1 SGDLS and CDR2 YYNGEE. After removal of 3 bases from V and 4 bases from J, the junction contained 4 bases not matched to a gene. CDR3 region: CASSADRGDYNEQFF. CDR3 nucleotides: TGTGCCAGCAGCGCGGACAGGGGGGATTACAATGAGCAGTTCTTC.

This clonotype was recorded only once. V gene TRBV7-2 combines with J gene TRBJ2-1; D unresolved. This CDR3 is 18 amino acids long. Germline values: CDR1 SGHTA, CDR2 FQGNSA. Trimming took off 6 bases at V and 0 bases at J, with 21 bases between the two ends. In nucleotides, the CDR3 is TGTGCCAGCAGGGTAGGGTTCAGAACGGCAAACTCCTACAATGAGCAGTTCTTC. Its translation is CASRVGFRTANSYNEQFF.

This clonotype appeared a single time. The chain is built from TRBV7-2 and TRBJ2-1, with TRBD2 identical over 7 bases. The CDR3 spans 14 residues. V was pared by 4 bases and J by 2 bases, with 2 bases of the junction left unmatched. Germline V gene lookup returns CDR1 SGHTA and CDR2 FQGNSA. CDR3 nucleotides: TGTGCCAGCAGCTGGGAGGGCCCCTACAATGAGCAGTTCTTC. This encodes CASSWEGPYNEQFF.

The chain has TRBV15 and TRBJ2-3, with D possibly being TRBD2 (5 bases). There are 16 residues in the CDR3. Germline lookup yields CDR1 LNHNV and CDR2 YYDKDF (reference sequence). Trimming stripped 6 bases from V and 2 bases from J, with 18 bases between. The CDR3: CATSPEGKEPTDTQYF. CDR3 sequence (DNA): TGTGCCACCAGTCCAGAGGGCAAGGAGCCCACAGATACGCAGTATTTT.

This clonotype is labeled as medium-sized (0.01 to 0.1%). The CDR3 coding sequence is TGTGCCAGCAGTTTAGGGCAGGGGGCAACAGATACGCAGTATTTT. Translated, it gives CASSLGQGATDTQYF. The chain links TRBV28 to TRBJ2-3; TRBD1 aligns across 8 bases. V was clipped by 2 bases and J by 3 bases; unmatched bases: 4. There are 15 residues in the CDR3. Germline V gene data show CDR1 as MDHEN and CDR2 as SYDVKM.

Relative to its sample, this clonotype is medium-sized. The chain is built from TRBV20-1 and TRBJ2-7; 9 bases align to TRBD2. The CDR3 extends over 14 amino acids. The germline gives CDR1 DFQATT, CDR2 SNEGSKA (reference sequence). V lost 2 bases and J lost 4; bases outside the gene matches: 6. Here the CDR3 reads CSARLAGRGYEQYF. The CDR3 bases are TGCAGTGCTAGACTAGCGGGGAGAGGTTACGAGCAGTACTTC.

In its sample, this clonotype was seen many times. This may stem from a read error, because a much larger clone lies one nucleotide away. The chain carries TRBV12-3 or TRBV12-4 and TRBJ1-3; the D is unclear. This CDR3 has 13 amino acids. The V and J ends lost 2 bases and 9 bases respectively, with 11 bases between them. CDR3 bases: TGTGCCAGCAGTTTAAAAGATCGACTCACCATATATTTT. It encodes CASSLKDRLTIYF.